The 28 T cell receptor beta chains below all came from one sample that was sequenced in a study of cytomegalovirus exposure and HLA in healthy donors (dated by TCRdb to 2017 to 2019). The library was built by means of the immunoSEQ multiplex PCR assay. For the multiplex PCR, a mixture combining 60 forward primers for TCR Vbeta segments and 13 reverse primers for TCR Jbeta segments was used. Not all clones reach the TCRdb copy of this immuneACCESS table, which keeps in-frame sequences only. Checked studies attribute under half of the gap to unresolved V genes and leave the rest unexplained. In all, the sample holds about 140,000 clones, and 80% of those were seen once. The ten largest clones represent 2.2% of the sample. Input material: PBMCs. The receptors originated from a man aged 30 to 45 in good health and CMV-seronegative.

This chain joins TRBV2 and TRBJ1-5; D remains unclear. The germline gives CDR1 SNHLY, CDR2 FYNNEI. This CDR3 has 14 amino acids. V lost 6 bases, J lost 2 bases, and 11 bases lay in between. The CDR3 here is CASSRGEGNQPQHF. The CDR3 nucleotides are TGTGCCAGCAGCCGTGGGGAGGGCAATCAGCCCCAGCATTTT.

The chain links TRBV13 to TRBJ2-7; 12 nucleotides match TRBD1. V was clipped by 4 bases and J by 0 bases; unmatched bases: 4. The CDR3 length is 16 residues. Germline V gene data show CDR1 as PRHDT and CDR2 as FYEKMQ (reference sequence). The CDR3 loop reads CASSSRDRGLSYEQYF. The CDR3 DNA follows: TGTGCCAGCAGCTCAAGGGACAGGGGGCTCTCCTACGAGCAGTACTTC.

CDR3 residues: CASSSGQGAPGANVLTF. The CDR3 DNA reads TGTGCCAGCAGCTCCGGACAGGGGGCTCCTGGGGCCAACGTCCTGACTTTC. The chain joins TRBV11-3 to TRBJ2-6; 11 nucleotides agree with TRBD1. The V gene end was trimmed by 4 bases and the J gene end by 2 bases; junction bases not matched to a gene: 4. The CDR3 has 17 amino acids. Germline V gene sequence: CDR1 SGHNT, CDR2 YENEEA. The full variable domain, rest sourced from reference TRBV11-3 and TRBJ2-6, is EAGVVQSPRYKIIEKKQPVAFWCNPISGHNTLYWYLQNLGQGPELLIRYENEEAVDDSQLPKDRFSAERLKGVDSTLKIQPAELGDSAVYLCASSSGQGAPGANVLTFGAGSRLTVL.

V and J are TRBV7-2 and TRBJ2-5; weak D call: TRBD1 (5 bases). The J call may be incorrect, as the DNA end agrees better with TRBJ2-7. The CDR3 consists of 14 residues. The germline V gene encodes CDR1 SGHTA and CDR2 FQGNSA. The CDR3 loop reads CASSLTGTTYEQYF. The CDR3 DNA is TGTGCCAGCAGCTTAACAGGAACCACCTACGAGCAGTACTTC.

The CDR3 loop is CASSLSGQGADNYGYTF. The DNA for the CDR3 is TGTGCCAGCAGTTTATCGGGACAGGGGGCGGATAACTATGGCTACACCTTC. This chain connects TRBV28 to TRBJ1-2, with 12 nucleotides matching TRBD1. This CDR3 comprises 17 residues. Unmatched junction bases numbered 4, after V lost 1 base and J lost 1 base. CDR1 is MDHEN and CDR2 is SYDVKM in the germline V gene.

The chain carries TRBV11-3 and TRBJ2-3; weak D call: TRBD1 (9 bases). V was clipped by 5 bases and J by 0 bases, with 15 bases between them. CDR1 is SGHNT, CDR2 YENEEA, per germline. The CDR3 loop spans 16 amino acids. In DNA, the CDR3 is TGTGCCAGCAGCCCGGGGGGGACAGGGAGCACAGATACGCAGTATTTT. This gives the protein CASSPGGTGSTDTQYF.

In this sample, this clone turned up many times. The genes are TRBV7-9 and TRBJ2-1, with 8 bases aligning to TRBD2. The germline V gene encodes CDR1 SEHNR and CDR2 FQNEAQ (reference sequence). The CDR3 has 17 residues. V lost 5 bases and J lost 6; bases outside the gene matches: 15. CDR3 loop: CASSPREGGGRLNEQFF. The CDR3 DNA reads as TGTGCCAGCAGCCCTCGGGAGGGGGGCGGGAGACTCAATGAGCAGTTCTTC.

This clone was observed once. The chain uses TRBV7-9 and TRBJ1-5, with 9 bases lining up with TRBD1. This CDR3 contains 13 residues. With V trimmed by 3 bases and J by 9 bases, 3 bases remained unmatched. CDR1 is SEHNR and CDR2 is FQNEAQ in the germline V gene (reference sequence). CDR3 nucleotide sequence: TGTGCCAGCAGCTTGGGACAGGGACGGCCCCAGCATTTT. Residues: CASSLGQGRPQHF.

The J gene is TRBJ1-5, the V gene TRBV19, with 9 bases matching TRBD1. The CDR3 loop spans 16 amino acids. The V and J ends lost 6 bases and 1 base, in that order; junction bases with no gene match: 7. The germline V gene encodes CDR1 LNHDA and CDR2 SQIVND (reference sequence). In DNA, the CDR3 is TGTGCCAGTAGCCTAAAAGGGACAGGGAGCAATCAGCCCCAGCATTTT. It specifies CASSLKGTGSNQPQHF.

V is TRBV14 and J is TRBJ2-3; D is ambiguous. This CDR3 region has 17 residues. CDR1 and CDR2 from the germline V gene are SGHDN and FVKESK. V was trimmed by 0 bases and J by 3 bases, leaving 16 bases between them. This chain's CDR3 is CASSQDSSFFWTDTQYF. The CDR3 DNA follows: TGTGCCAGCAGCCAAGACTCCAGTTTTTTTTGGACAGATACGCAGTATTTT.

The rearrangement links TRBV5-6 to TRBJ2-7; 7 bases fit TRBD2. Trimming cost V 7 bases and J 6 bases; bases outside gene matches: 16. Germline V CDR1 and CDR2: SGHDT, YYEEEE. The CDR3 is 15 residues long. CDR3 nucleotides: TGTGCCAGCCAATGCCAGAGAGGGAGGGCCCCCGAGCAGTACTTC. As protein: CASQCQRGRAPEQYF.

The rearrangement joins TRBV30 to TRBJ2-7; maybe TRBD2 (6 bases). The V end lost 4 bases, the J end lost 4 bases, and 14 bases lay between the germline ends. Germline V gene lookup returns CDR1 GTSNPN and CDR2 SVGIG (reference sequence). This CDR3 is 13 amino acids long. Here the CDR3 reads CAWKGASAYEQYF. Here the CDR3 DNA reads TGTGCCTGGAAGGGCGCTAGCGCGTACGAGCAGTACTTC.

This clone has a single count. The CDR3 reads CASSTTSDTDTQYF. For the CDR3, the DNA is TGTGCCAGCAGCACGACTTCGGACACAGATACGCAGTATTTT. The chain is built from TRBV7-2 and TRBJ2-3, with D hard to call. The CDR3 sequence is 14 residues long. V dropped 5 bases and J dropped 2 bases, with 11 bases sitting between them. Per germline, CDR1 SGHTA and CDR2 FQGNSA. The full variable domain, its missing parts supplied by reference TRBV7-2 and TRBJ2-3, is GAGVSQSPSNKVTEKGKDVELRCDPISGHTALYWYRQSLGQGLEFLIYFQGNSAPDKSGLPSDRFSAERTGGSVSTLTIQRTQQEDSAVYLCASSTTSDTDTQYFGPGTRLTVL.

This sequence joins TRBV6-5 and TRBJ2-5, with 12 bases identical to TRBD2. Germline CDR1 MNHEY, CDR2 SVGAGI. Losses at the gene ends were 4 bases for V and 1 base for J; bases not matched to a gene: 4. The CDR3 runs to 16 residues. CDR3 loop: CASSFGLAGPQETQYF. CDR3 coding DNA: TGTGCCAGCAGTTTTGGACTAGCGGGACCCCAAGAGACCCAGTACTTC.

This chain connects TRBV5-6 to TRBJ2-2; 11 bases align to TRBD2. After removal of 4 bases from V and 6 bases from J, the junction contained 8 bases not matched to a gene. CDR3 length equals 16 residues. Germline V lookup: CDR1 SGHDT, CDR2 YYEEEE. CDR3 sequence (DNA): TGTGCCAGCAGCCAATTAGCGGGAGGGGGCCCCGGGGAGCTGTTTTTT. Translated, it gives CASSQLAGGGPGELFF.

The chain links TRBV4-1 to TRBJ2-2; 9 bases are shared with TRBD1. Losses at the gene ends were 0 bases for V and 4 bases for J; bases not matched to a gene: 3. The CDR3 totals 16 residues. CDR1 is MGHRA, CDR2 YSYEKL, per germline. The CDR3 region has the DNA TGCGCCAGCAGCCAAGAAAAGACAGGGGGCACCGGGGAGCTGTTTTTT. Encoded protein: CASSQEKTGGTGELFF.

The chain combines TRBV10-1 with TRBJ2-5; D not resolved. The DNA end is a closer match to TRBJ2-7, so the J assignment may be wrong. Germline lookup yields CDR1 WNHNN and CDR2 SYGVQD (reference sequence). The CDR3 sequence is 12 residues long. The CDR3 bases are TGCGCCAGCAGTGAGTCCTTTTACGAGCAGTACTTC. The encoded protein is CASSESFYEQYF.

V and J are TRBV10-3 and TRBJ2-7, with D tentatively TRBD2 (7 bases). Germline V gene sequence: CDR1 ENHRY, CDR2 SYGVKD. The germline V and J ends were trimmed by 8 bases and 2 bases, with 13 bases remaining between them. This CDR3 is built from 13 residues. DNA of the CDR3: TGTGCCATCGGGGGGGCGCGGGCCTACGAGCAGTACTTC. It yields the protein CAIGGARAYEQYF.

The chain joins TRBV6-6 to TRBJ2-1, with 10 bases fitting TRBD1. This CDR3 has 14 residues. Losses at the gene ends were 6 bases for V and 8 bases for J; bases not matched to a gene: 7. Germline CDR1 MNHNY, CDR2 SVGAGI (reference sequence). DNA of the CDR3: TGTGCCAGCAGCCTCCGGGACAGGGGAGATGAGCAGTTCTTC. It translates to CASSLRDRGDEQFF.

V usage is TRBV7-2 and J usage is TRBJ2-5; TRBD2 matches at 8 bases. Trimming at V came to 5 bases and at J to 5 bases, leaving 16 bases not matched to a gene. CDR3 length: 17 residues. CDR1 is SGHTA and CDR2 is FQGNSA in the germline V gene. CDR3 protein: CASSRGRRAGAPETQYF. The CDR3 region has the DNA TGTGCCAGCAGCCGCGGGAGGAGAGCGGGGGCCCCGGAGACCCAGTACTTC.

V is TRBV7-9 and J is TRBJ1-4; 7 positions match TRBD1. Germline loops: CDR1 SEHNR, CDR2 FQNEAQ (reference sequence). The CDR3 is 16 residues long. Unmatched junction bases numbered 7, after V lost 3 bases and J lost 3 bases. This chain's CDR3 is CASSLQGGMANEKLFF. The CDR3 nucleotides read TGTGCCAGCAGCTTGCAGGGGGGTATGGCTAATGAAAAACTGTTTTTT.

The J gene is TRBJ1-3, the V gene TRBV7-2, with 10 bases fitting TRBD1. The CDR3 runs 14 residues. Germline V lookup: CDR1 SGHTA, CDR2 FQGNSA. Trimming took 5 bases from V and 8 from J; bases not matched to a gene: 6. The CDR3 protein is CASSPRDRGYTIYF. Written as DNA, the CDR3 is TGTGCCAGCAGCCCGAGGGACAGGGGCTACACCATATATTTT.

This clone was picked up a small number of times. The chain has TRBV9 and TRBJ2-4; TRBD1 matches 9 bases. V shed 0 bases, J shed 8 bases, and the junction held 6 bases outside the gene matches. The germline gives CDR1 SGDLS, CDR2 YYNGEE. This CDR3 has 15 residues. CDR3 loop: CASSVGEWTGDIQYF. CDR3 sequence (DNA): TGTGCCAGCAGCGTAGGAGAATGGACAGGGGACATTCAGTACTTC.

This clone was seen only once. A read error may explain this, as a much larger clone is one base away. J is TRBJ2-1 and V is TRBV7-9, with 7 bases that match TRBD1. J gave up 4 bases and V 6 bases, and 3 bases lay outside the gene matches. CDR1 is SEHNR and CDR2 is FQNEAQ in the germline V gene (reference sequence). The CDR3 contains 13 residues. The CDR3: CASSSTGYNEQFF. CDR3 nucleotides: TGTGCCAGCAGTTCGACAGGGTACAATGAGCAGTTCTTC. Together with reference TRBV7-9 and TRBJ2-1, the CDR3 gives the full variable domain: DTGVSQNPRHKITKRGQNVTFRCDPISEHNRLYWYRQTLGQGPEFLTYFQNEAQLEKSRLLSDRFSAERPKGSFSTLEIQRTEQGDSAMYLCASSSTGYNEQFFGPGTRLTVL.

The V and J genes are TRBV7-2 and TRBJ2-3; 8 bases map to TRBD2. The junction had 3 bases not matched to a gene; V was cut back by 7 bases and J by 3 bases. The germline V gene has CDR1 SGHTA and CDR2 FQGNSA. CDR3 size: 13 residues. The CDR3 coding sequence is TGTGCCAGCACGGGAGGGCCGACAGATACGCAGTATTTT. Protein sequence: CASTGGPTDTQYF. Complete variable domain (other parts from reference TRBV7-2 and TRBJ2-3): GAGVSQSPSNKVTEKGKDVELRCDPISGHTALYWYRQSLGQGLEFLIYFQGNSAPDKSGLPSDRFSAERTGGSVSTLTIQRTQQEDSAVYLCASTGGPTDTQYFGPGTRLTVL.

About this clone: In the same sample, other DNA sequences code for this CDR3. The V and J genes are TRBV11-2 and TRBJ2-5, with TRBD2 as a possible D gene (6 bases). Trimming left V 3 bases short and J 2 bases short, with 7 bases between. CDR1 and CDR2 (germline): SGHAT, FQNNGV. This CDR3 has 13 residues. The CDR3 DNA follows: TGTGCCAGCAGCTTCGGAGGGCAAGAGACCCAGTACTTC. Its translation: CASSFGGQETQYF.

The V gene is TRBV18, the J gene TRBJ1-4; the D gene is possibly TRBD1 (6 bases). With 5 bases removed from V and 8 bases from J, the gap between germline ends came to 15 bases. The germline gives CDR1 KGHSH, CDR2 LQKENI. The CDR3 totals 14 residues. In DNA form, the CDR3 reads TGTGCCAGCTCAACAAACAGGGTTGGAGAAAAACTGTTTTTT. Translation: CASSTNRVGEKLFF.

CDR3 DNA: TGTGCCAGTACCCGGACAGGCCCGGGACTAGCGGGAGGGCAGGAGACCCAGTACTTC. Translating it yields CASTRTGPGLAGGQETQYF. The chain carries TRBV19 and TRBJ2-5; 16 bases match TRBD2. V lost 7 bases to trimming and J lost 5 bases; unmatched junction nucleotides: 16. Germline values: CDR1 LNHDA, CDR2 SQIVND (reference sequence). The CDR3 length is 19 residues.